This TCR beta chain derives from a study of T cell responses to AZD1222 COVID-19 vaccine. Findings and limits, study-wide: Among AZD1222 vaccinees, only 5 to 7 were seropositive at baseline. Recipients of two AZD1222 doses showed rising Spike-specific TCR breadth and depth.

About this clone itself: Its antigen is unknown.

Method: immunoSEQ multiplex PCR; TCRdb's copy keeps in-frame clones and lacks some. The repertoire holds approximately 100,000 clones, with 88% as singletons. This receptor was obtained from an adult in good health. The input for sequencing was peripheral blood, taken on day 0 of AZD1222 vaccination.

The CDR3 region is CASSLALGNTEAFF. The CDR3 coding sequence is TGCGCCAGCAGCTTGGCCCTCGGGAACACTGAAGCTTTCTTT. The rearrangement joins TRBV5-1 to TRBJ1-1; D is undetermined. V lost 0 bases and J 1 base, leaving 7 bases between the germline ends. Germline V gene lookup returns CDR1 SGHRS and CDR2 YFSETQ. This CDR3 is built from 14 residues. The full variable domain, rest sourced from reference TRBV5-1 and TRBJ1-1, is KAGVTQTPRYLIKTRGQQVTLSCSPISGHRSVSWYQQTPGQGLQFLFEYFSETQRNKGNFPGRFSGRQFSNSRSEMNVSTLELGDSALYLCASSLALGNTEAFFGQGTRLTVV.